The rows below give T cell receptor beta chains drawn from one sample of a study of cytomegalovirus exposure and HLA in healthy donors. Using immunoSEQ multiplex PCR, the repertoire was profiled, and TCRdb retains in-frame clones only, with some absent. Seen here are approximately 210,000 clones, roughly four fifths observed once, and the top ten hold over 2%. What was sequenced was PBMCs. These TCRs come from a woman under 40 in good health and CMV-seropositive. Each CDR3 is given with its conserved first and last residue. The D gene is left open where the match is weak.

TRBV5-8	-	TRBJ1-1	CASSLELTRGTEAFF	TGTGCCAGCAGCTTGGAGTTAACCCGGGGCACTGAAGCTTTCTTT
TRBV5-1	-	TRBJ1-1	CASSLDTMNTEAFF	TGCGCCAGCAGCTTGGACACCATGAACACTGAAGCTTTCTTT
TRBV9	-	TRBJ1-2	CASSVDSWGDYGYTF	TGTGCCAGCAGCGTAGATTCATGGGGGGACTATGGCTACACCTTC
TRBV30	-	TRBJ2-3	CAWGRSSTDTQYF	TGTGCCTGGGGGCGTAGTAGCACAGATACGCAGTATTTT
TRBV28	-	TRBJ1-1	CASSLGTENTEAFF	TGTGCCAGCAGTCTAGGGACTGAGAACACTGAAGCTTTCTTT
TRBV11-2	-	TRBJ2-2	CASSLIAPGPNTGELFF	TGTGCCAGCAGCTTAATCGCTCCAGGTCCGAACACCGGGGAGCTGTTTTTT
TRBV15	TRBD1	TRBJ1-5	CATSMGQGARNQPQHF	TGTGCCACCAGCATGGGACAGGGGGCTAGGAATCAGCCCCAGCATTTT
TRBV5-6	-	TRBJ1-1	CASSLERAGTEAFF	TGTGCCAGCAGCTTGGAAAGGGCGGGCACTGAAGCTTTCTTT
TRBV5-4	TRBD2	TRBJ2-5	CASSMGTSGRALETQYF	TGTGCCAGCAGCATGGGCACTAGCGGGAGGGCCCTGGAGACCCAGTACTTC
TRBV5-6	-	TRBJ2-3	CASSGPSPDTQYF	TGTGCCAGCTCAGGCCCTAGCCCAGATACGCAGTATTTT